This entry concerns a single TCR beta chain. The antigen remains undetermined. This record comes from a study of cytomegalovirus exposure and HLA in healthy donors. The germline gives CDR1 MDHEN, CDR2 SYDVKM. The CDR3 runs to 15 residues. The V and J ends lost 5 bases and 2 bases respectively, with 15 bases between them. A multiplex PCR was run with 60 Vbeta primers and 13 Jbeta primers. The protocol was immunoSEQ multiplex PCR, while the TCRdb copy is restricted to in-frame clones and leaves out a portion. The top ten clones hold approximately 2.3% of a sample with about 130,000 clones, 70% to 80% of them seen once. Notes on the study in general: Roughly 170 TCR beta chains were listed as cytomegalovirus-associated. Analysis was carried out at a later point, and it linked a missense DCLRE1C variant to TCR beta V- and J-gene trimming.

The chain carries TRBV28 and TRBJ1-2; D perhaps matches TRBD1 (5 bases). The source material was PBMCs. This clonotype was obtained from a woman aged 60-75 years in good health and CMV-seropositive. CDR3 nucleotides: TGTGCCAGCAGTATACAGGTGGGATCCAACTATGGCTACACCTTC. Translated, it gives CASSIQVGSNYGYTF.